These T cell receptor beta chains were read from a single sample in a study of blood T cell repertoires in COVID-19. The table came from immunoSEQ multiplex PCR; TCRdb's copy has only in-frame clones and leaves some out. The data contain some 230,000 clones, 82% of them seen just once; the ten biggest clones take up roughly 8%. Sequenced: peripheral blood. Receptors originate from a woman of 80 years or more with COVID-19, enrolled during active disease. Each CDR3 is given with its conserved first and last residue. The order of the fields is D gene, V gene, J gene, clone size, CDR3 protein, CDR3 DNA. D genes are given only for firm matches. Clone size is stated in some rows and not others, as once, few, many or a class when expanded.

TRBD1	TRBV14	TRBJ2-3	-	CASSHWTGTSTDTQYF	TGTGCCAGCAGCCACTGGACAGGGACTAGCACAGATACGCAGTATTTT
-	TRBV20-1	TRBJ1-2	-	CSASAYRDGYTF	TGCAGTGCTAGTGCTTACAGGGATGGCTACACCTTC
-	TRBV2	TRBJ1-1	-	CASSTDTGNTEAFF	TGTGCCAGCAGTACGGACACGGGGAACACTGAAGCTTTCTTT
-	TRBV27	TRBJ1-1	-	CASSLGPQLGNTEAFF	TGTGCCAGCAGTTTGGGGCCACAGCTGGGTAACACTGAAGCTTTCTTT
TRBD1	TRBV3-1/TRBV3-2	TRBJ2-5	-	CASSLRTGGTETQYF	TGTGCCAGCAGCCTCCGGACAGGGGGCACGGAGACCCAGTACTTC
-	TRBV7-9	TRBJ2-1	-	CASSLGGEQVGEQFF	TGTGCCAGCAGCCTTGGCGGGGAGCAGGTCGGTGAGCAGTTCTTC
-	TRBV5-4	TRBJ2-5	-	CASSSPPGGGSETQYF	TGTGCCAGCAGCTCGCCACCCGGTGGGGGGTCGGAGACCCAGTACTTC
-	TRBV21-1	TRBJ1-2	-	CAGQRFRTALGGYTF	TGTGCCGGACAGAGATTCAGGACAGCGTTGGGTGGCTACACCTTC
-	TRBV6-5	TRBJ2-7	-	CASLHGVAYYEQYF	TGTGCCAGTCTACACGGGGTGGCCTACTACGAGCAGTACTTC
-	TRBV7-9	TRBJ1-1	-	CASSHDRLTEAFF	TGTGCCAGCAGCCACGACAGGCTCACTGAAGCTTTCTTT
-	TRBV5-1	TRBJ2-6	few	CASSSRGSGANVLTF	TGCGCCAGCAGCTCCAGGGGATCTGGGGCCAACGTCCTGACTTTC
-	TRBV12-3/TRBV12-4	TRBJ1-2	-	CASSLWGGYGYTF	TGTGCCAGCAGTTTGTGGGGAGGCTATGGCTACACCTTC
-	TRBV10-2	TRBJ2-2	-	CASKTGNTGELFF	TGCGCCAGCAAGACAGGGAACACCGGGGAGCTGTTTTTT
TRBD1	TRBV5-5	TRBJ1-2	few	CASGQETYGYTF	TGTGCCAGCGGACAGGAGACCTATGGCTACACCTTC
-	TRBV6-4	TRBJ2-1	-	CASSFELTNNEQFF	TGTGCCAGCAGTTTTGAGCTAACGAACAATGAGCAGTTCTTC
TRBD2	TRBV28	TRBJ2-1	-	CASSLAQLAGVYNEQFF	TGTGCCAGCAGTTTAGCCCAACTAGCGGGGGTCTACAATGAGCAGTTCTTC
-	TRBV12-3/TRBV12-4	TRBJ2-3	-	CASRVTGTDTQYF	TGTGCCAGCAGGGTCACAGGCACAGATACGCAGTATTTT
TRBD2	TRBV5-1	TRBJ2-1	-	CASSFEIAGLDEQFF	TGCGCCAGCAGCTTCGAAATAGCGGGATTGGATGAGCAGTTCTTC
-	TRBV6-5	TRBJ2-5	-	CASSLTGETQYF	TGTGCCAGCAGTTTAACCGGGGAGACCCAGTACTTC
-	TRBV6-1	TRBJ1-4	few	CASSERQGMELFF	TGTGCCAGCAGTGAAAGGCAGGGGATGGAACTGTTTTTT
TRBD2	TRBV5-1	TRBJ2-7	few	CASSWAGGDEQYF	TGCGCCAGCAGCTGGGCGGGGGGAGACGAGCAGTACTTC
-	TRBV5-6	TRBJ2-4	-	CASSLPKVSRGSKNIQYF	TGTGCCAGCAGCTTGCCAAAGGTCTCCAGGGGCTCCAAAAACATTCAGTACTTC
TRBD2	TRBV7-2	TRBJ2-3	-	CASSLGRGGTDTQYF	TGTGCCAGCAGCTTAGGGCGGGGGGGCACAGATACGCAGTATTTT
-	TRBV18	TRBJ1-1	-	CASSPDRHTEAFF	TGTGCCAGCTCACCTGACAGGCACACTGAAGCTTTCTTT
-	TRBV20-1	TRBJ1-1	-	CSARLRREAFF	TGCAGTGCCAGACTTAGGCGGGAGGCTTTCTTT
TRBD1	TRBV25-1	TRBJ2-3	-	CASSESRQGARNTQYF	TGTGCCAGCAGTGAATCCAGACAGGGGGCGCGAAATACGCAGTATTTT
-	TRBV7-2	TRBJ2-7	-	CASSLAVQGHEQYF	TGTGCCAGCAGCTTAGCGGTACAGGGCCACGAGCAGTACTTC
TRBD2	TRBV11-2	TRBJ2-7	-	CASSFSGSGYEQYF	TGTGCCAGCAGCTTTAGCGGGAGCGGGTACGAGCAGTACTTC
-	TRBV3-1/TRBV3-2	TRBJ2-1	-	CASAEAASYNEQFF	TGTGCCAGCGCCGAGGCGGCTTCCTACAATGAGCAGTTCTTC
TRBD1	TRBV10-2	TRBJ1-1	-	CASTRTGKNTEAFF	TGCGCCAGCACCCGGACAGGGAAAAACACTGAAGCTTTCTTT
TRBD1	TRBV27	TRBJ1-2	-	CASSRTGTNYGYTF	TGTGCCAGCAGTAGGACAGGAACTAACTATGGCTACACCTTC
-	TRBV3-1/TRBV3-2	TRBJ1-3	-	CASSEAGHTIYF	TGTGCCAGCAGCGAAGCGGGTCACACCATATATTTT
-	TRBV29-1	TRBJ1-1	medium-sized	CSVEDPFSGGF	TGCAGCGTTGAAGACCCATTTTCGGGAGGCTTT
TRBD1	TRBV18	TRBJ2-2	-	CASSPGQGARTGELFF	TGTGCCAGCTCACCGGGACAGGGGGCGCGAACCGGGGAGCTGTTTTTT
TRBD2	TRBV7-9	TRBJ2-3	-	CASSLAREGTDTQYF	TGTGCCAGCAGCTTAGCGCGGGAGGGCACAGATACGCAGTATTTT